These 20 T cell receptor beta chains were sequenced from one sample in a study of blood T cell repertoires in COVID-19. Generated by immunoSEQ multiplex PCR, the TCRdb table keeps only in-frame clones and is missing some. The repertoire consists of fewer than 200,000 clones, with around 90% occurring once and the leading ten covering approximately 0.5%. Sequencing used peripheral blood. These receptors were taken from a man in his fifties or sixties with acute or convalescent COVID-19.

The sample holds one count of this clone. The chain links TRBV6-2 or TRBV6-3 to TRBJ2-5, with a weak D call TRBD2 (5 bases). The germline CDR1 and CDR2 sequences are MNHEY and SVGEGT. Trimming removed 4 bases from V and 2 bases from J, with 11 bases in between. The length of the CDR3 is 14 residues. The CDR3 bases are TGTGCCAGCAGTTCCGGACGGGAACAAGAGACCCAGTACTTC. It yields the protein CASSSGREQETQYF.

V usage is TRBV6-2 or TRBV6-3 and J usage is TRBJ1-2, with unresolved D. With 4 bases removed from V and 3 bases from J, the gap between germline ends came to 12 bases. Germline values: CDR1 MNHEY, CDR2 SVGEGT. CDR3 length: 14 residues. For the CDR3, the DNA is TGTGCCAGCAGTTTCCGACAAGTGGACTATGGCTACACCTTC. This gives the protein CASSFRQVDYGYTF.

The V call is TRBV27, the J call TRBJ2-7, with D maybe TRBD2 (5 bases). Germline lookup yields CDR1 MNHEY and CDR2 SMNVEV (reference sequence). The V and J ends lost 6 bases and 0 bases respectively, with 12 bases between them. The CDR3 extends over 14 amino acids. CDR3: CASSNGGNSYEQYF. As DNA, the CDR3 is TGTGCCAGCAGCAACGGAGGAAACTCCTACGAGCAGTACTTC.

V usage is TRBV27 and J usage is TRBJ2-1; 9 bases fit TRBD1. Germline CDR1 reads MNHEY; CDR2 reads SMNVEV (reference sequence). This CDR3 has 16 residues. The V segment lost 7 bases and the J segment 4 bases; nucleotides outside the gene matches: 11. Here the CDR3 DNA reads TGTGCCAGCACCGCGTTGGGACAGGGATTATACAATGAGCAGTTCTTC. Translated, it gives CASTALGQGLYNEQFF.

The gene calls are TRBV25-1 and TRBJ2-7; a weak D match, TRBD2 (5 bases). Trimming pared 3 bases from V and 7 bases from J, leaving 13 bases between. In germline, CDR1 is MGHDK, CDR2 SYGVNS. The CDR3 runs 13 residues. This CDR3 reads CASSEPLRGEQYF. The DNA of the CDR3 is TGTGCCAGCAGTGAGCCCCTCCGAGGGGAGCAGTACTTC.

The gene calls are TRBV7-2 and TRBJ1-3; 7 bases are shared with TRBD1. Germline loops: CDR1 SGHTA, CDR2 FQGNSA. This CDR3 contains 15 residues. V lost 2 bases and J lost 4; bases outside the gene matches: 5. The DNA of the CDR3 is TGTGCCAGCAGCTTAAAGGGGGCGTCGGGAAACACCATATATTTT. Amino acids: CASSLKGASGNTIYF.

In DNA form, the CDR3 reads TGTGCCAGCAGTTCTAGGGGGGGGACAGGGGTCGTTCTTGGGCAGTTCTTC. Translating it yields CASSSRGGTGVVLGQFF. The chain carries TRBV11-2 and TRBJ2-1, with 10 nucleotides matching TRBD1. The CDR3 is made up of 17 amino acids. The trim removed 6 bases at V and 12 bases at J, leaving 20 bases unmatched. CDR1 and CDR2 (germline): SGHAT, FQNNGV.

DNA of the CDR3: TGTGCCAGCAGCCAAGAAGCCGGACAGTATAGCAATCAGCCCCAGCATTTT. This gives the protein CASSQEAGQYSNQPQHF. The V gene is TRBV4-2, the J gene TRBJ1-5; perhaps TRBD1 as D (6 bases). Germline CDR1 reads LGHNA; CDR2 reads YNFKEQ. CDR3 length: 17 amino acids. Trimming stripped 0 bases from V and 0 bases from J, with 12 bases between.

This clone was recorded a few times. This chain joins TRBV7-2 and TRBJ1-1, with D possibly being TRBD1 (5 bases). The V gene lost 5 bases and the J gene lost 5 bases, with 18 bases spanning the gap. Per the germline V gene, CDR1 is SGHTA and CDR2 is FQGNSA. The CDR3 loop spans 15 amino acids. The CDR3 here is CASSPRPSQGTEAFF. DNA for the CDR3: TGTGCCAGCAGCCCCCGTCCCTCCCAGGGAACTGAAGCTTTCTTT.

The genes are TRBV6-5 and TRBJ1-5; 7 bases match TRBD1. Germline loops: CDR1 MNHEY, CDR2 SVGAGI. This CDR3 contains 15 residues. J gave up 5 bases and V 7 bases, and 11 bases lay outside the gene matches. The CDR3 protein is CASTPKGGRDQPQHF. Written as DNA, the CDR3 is TGTGCCAGCACTCCTAAAGGGGGCAGGGATCAGCCCCAGCATTTT.

The CDR3 is CASSLEDRVYGYTF. The CDR3 DNA reads as TGTGCCAGCAGCTTAGAGGACAGGGTCTATGGCTACACCTTC. This chain connects TRBV7-2 to TRBJ1-2; 8 nucleotides line up with TRBD1. CDR1 and CDR2 from the germline V gene are SGHTA and FQGNSA. With 1 base clipped from V and 4 bases from J, the junction kept 2 bases outside the gene matches. The CDR3 has 14 amino acids.

The CDR3 coding sequence is TGTGCCAGCAGCCAATCGACAGACGCGCAGTATTTT. As protein: CASSQSTDAQYF. V usage is TRBV3-1 (or the pseudogene TRBV3-2) and J usage is TRBJ2-3; weak D call: TRBD1 (5 bases). This CDR3 is 12 amino acids long. Trimming took 2 bases from V and 10 from J, leaving 10 bases between them. Germline loops: CDR1 LGHDT, CDR2 YNNKEL (reference sequence).

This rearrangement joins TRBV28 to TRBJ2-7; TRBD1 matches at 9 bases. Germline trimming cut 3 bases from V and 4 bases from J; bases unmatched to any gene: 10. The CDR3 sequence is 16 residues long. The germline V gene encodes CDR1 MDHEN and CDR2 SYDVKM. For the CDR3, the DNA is TGTGCCAGCAGTTTGCCGGGACAGGGAAGAAGATACGAGCAGTACTTC. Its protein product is CASSLPGQGRRYEQYF.

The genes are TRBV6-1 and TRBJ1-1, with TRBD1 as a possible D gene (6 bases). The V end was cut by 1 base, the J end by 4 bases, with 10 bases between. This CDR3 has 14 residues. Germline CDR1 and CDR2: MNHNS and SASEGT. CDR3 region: CASSEGTVSTEAFF. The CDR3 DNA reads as TGTGCCAGCAGTGAAGGGACAGTTTCCACTGAAGCTTTCTTT.

The CDR3 region is CASSATGNEQFF. The CDR3, as DNA: TGTGCCAGCTCAGCGACAGGGAATGAGCAGTTCTTC. The V gene is TRBV18, the J gene TRBJ2-1, with 7 positions matching TRBD1. The germline V gene has CDR1 KGHSH and CDR2 LQKENI. CDR3 length equals 12 residues. The trim removed 5 bases at V and 7 bases at J, leaving 2 bases unmatched. Using reference TRBV18 and TRBJ2-1 for the parts outside the CDR3, the full variable domain is NAGVMQNPRHLVRRRGQEARLRCSPMKGHSHVYWYRQLPEEGLKFMVYLQKENIIDESGMPKERFSAEFPKEGPSILRIQQVVRGDSAAYFCASSATGNEQFFGPGTRLTVL.

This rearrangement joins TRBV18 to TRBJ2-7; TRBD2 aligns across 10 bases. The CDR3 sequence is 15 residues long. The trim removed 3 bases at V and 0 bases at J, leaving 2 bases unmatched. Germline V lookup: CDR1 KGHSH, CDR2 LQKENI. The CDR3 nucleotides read TGTGCCAGCTCACCGGGACTAGCGAACTCCTACGAGCAGTACTTC. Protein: CASSPGLANSYEQYF.

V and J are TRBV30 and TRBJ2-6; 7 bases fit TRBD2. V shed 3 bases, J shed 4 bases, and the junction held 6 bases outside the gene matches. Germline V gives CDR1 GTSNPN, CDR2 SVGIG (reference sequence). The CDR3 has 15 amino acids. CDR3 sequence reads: CAWSGAGPGANVLTF. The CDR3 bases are TGTGCCTGGAGCGGAGCGGGACCCGGGGCCAACGTCCTGACTTTC.

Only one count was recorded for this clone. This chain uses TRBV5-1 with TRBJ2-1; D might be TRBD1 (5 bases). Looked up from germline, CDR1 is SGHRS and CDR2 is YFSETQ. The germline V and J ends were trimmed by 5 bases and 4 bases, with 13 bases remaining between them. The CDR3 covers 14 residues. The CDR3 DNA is TGCGCCAGCAGTACAGGACAATATTACAATGAGCAGTTCTTC. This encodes CASSTGQYYNEQFF.

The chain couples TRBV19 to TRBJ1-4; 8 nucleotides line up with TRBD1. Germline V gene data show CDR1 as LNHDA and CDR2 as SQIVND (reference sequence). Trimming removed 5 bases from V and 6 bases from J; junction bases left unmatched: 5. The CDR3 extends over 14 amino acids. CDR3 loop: CASSLDRVHEKLFF. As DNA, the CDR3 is TGTGCCAGTAGTCTGGACAGGGTACATGAAAAACTGTTTTTT.

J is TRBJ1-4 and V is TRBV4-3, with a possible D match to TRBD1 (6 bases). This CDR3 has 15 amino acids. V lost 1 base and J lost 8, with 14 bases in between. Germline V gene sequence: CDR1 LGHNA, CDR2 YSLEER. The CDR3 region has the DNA TGCGCCAGCAGCCAAGTTCAGGGGCTCGCCGAAAAACTGTTTTTT. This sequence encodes CASSQVQGLAEKLFF.